This is a list of T cell receptor beta chains from one sample in a study of T cells after yellow fever vaccination. A single record per CDR3 protein comes from TCRdb applying MiXCR to the 5' RACE reads. The sample yields 12,000 or so distinct CDR3 sequences, 4% to 6% seen once. This material consisted of PBMCs, either bulk or a sorted T-cell subset (CD4+, CD8+, memory, or dextramer-sorted; not recorded which), taken 45 days after the yellow fever booster vaccination. These receptors all come from a man aged 30-40 years who received the YFV17D yellow fever vaccine. The CDR3 runs from the conserved cysteine through the conserved F or W. The D gene is left open where the match is weak. The size of a clone is reported for some rows only, either as once, few or many, or as a class for expanded clones.

abundance: many; j_gene: TRBJ2-7; d_gene: -; v_gene: TRBV7-2; CDR3aa: CASSLRGGRVGEQYF; CDR3nt: TGTGCCAGCAGCTTAAGGGGCGGTCGGGTGGGGGAGCAGTACTTC
abundance: many; j_gene: TRBJ2-7; d_gene: -; v_gene: TRBV25-1; CDR3aa: CASSAYRYEQYF; CDR3nt: TGTGCCAGCAGTGCATACAGGTACGAGCAGTACTTC
abundance: many; j_gene: TRBJ1-5; d_gene: TRBD1; v_gene: TRBV27; CDR3aa: CASSLSPMGQGYHQPQHF; CDR3nt: TGTGCCAGCAGTTTATCGCCAATGGGACAGGGATATCATCAGCCCCAGCATTTT
abundance: few; j_gene: TRBJ2-7; d_gene: -; v_gene: TRBV20-1; CDR3aa: CSARDWGSEQYF; CDR3nt: TGCAGTGCTAGGGACTGGGGCTCCGAGCAGTACTTC
abundance: many; j_gene: TRBJ2-3; d_gene: -; v_gene: TRBV6-2/TRBV6-3; CDR3aa: CASRTPARDTQYF; CDR3nt: TGTGCCAGCAGAACCCCTGCGCGAGATACGCAGTATTTT
abundance: many; j_gene: TRBJ2-7; d_gene: TRBD2; v_gene: TRBV20-1; CDR3aa: CSARPPGGPYEQYF; CDR3nt: TGCAGTGCAAGACCGCCGGGAGGTCCCTACGAGCAGTACTTC
abundance: many; j_gene: TRBJ2-2; d_gene: -; v_gene: TRBV29-1; CDR3aa: CSARGTTNTGELFF; CDR3nt: TGCAGCGCACGGGGAACAACGAACACCGGGGAGCTGTTTTTT
abundance: many; j_gene: TRBJ2-7; d_gene: TRBD1; v_gene: TRBV5-1; CDR3aa: CASSHGQAYEQYF; CDR3nt: TGCGCCAGCAGCCATGGACAGGCCTACGAGCAGTACTTC
abundance: many; j_gene: TRBJ2-1; d_gene: -; v_gene: TRBV10-2; CDR3aa: CASTKQGRSYNEQFF; CDR3nt: TGCGCCAGCACCAAACAGGGTCGGTCCTACAATGAGCAGTTCTTC
abundance: many; j_gene: TRBJ2-7; d_gene: -; v_gene: TRBV6-1; CDR3aa: CASSDRIASEQYF; CDR3nt: TGTGCCAGCAGTGACCGTATAGCTTCCGAGCAGTACTTC
abundance: many; j_gene: TRBJ2-5; d_gene: TRBD2; v_gene: TRBV25-1; CDR3aa: CASSRRGTSGTETQYF; CDR3nt: TGTGCCAGCAGTCGACGGGGGACTAGCGGGACTGAGACCCAGTACTTC
abundance: many; j_gene: TRBJ2-3; d_gene: -; v_gene: TRBV29-1; CDR3aa: CSVGKDTQYF; CDR3nt: TGCAGCGTTGGCAAAGATACGCAGTATTTT
abundance: many; j_gene: TRBJ1-3; d_gene: -; v_gene: TRBV29-1; CDR3aa: CSVGSGNTIYF; CDR3nt: TGCAGCGTAGGGTCCGGAAACACCATATATTTT
abundance: many; j_gene: TRBJ2-3; d_gene: -; v_gene: TRBV7-2; CDR3aa: CASSLKGYTQYF; CDR3nt: TGTGCCAGCAGCTTAAAGGGGTATACGCAGTATTTT
abundance: many; j_gene: TRBJ1-5; d_gene: -; v_gene: TRBV6-5; CDR3aa: CASRPVDFNQPQHF; CDR3nt: TGTGCCAGCAGACCCGTCGATTTCAATCAGCCCCAGCATTTT
abundance: many; j_gene: TRBJ1-4; d_gene: -; v_gene: TRBV7-9; CDR3aa: CASSRGDLPLNEKLFF; CDR3nt: TGTGCCAGCAGCCGTGGTGACCTACCCCTTAATGAAAAACTGTTTTTT
abundance: many; j_gene: TRBJ2-1; d_gene: -; v_gene: TRBV5-1; CDR3aa: CASSWVRVSSYNEQFF; CDR3nt: TGCGCCAGCAGCTGGGTAAGGGTCAGCTCCTACAATGAGCAGTTCTTC
abundance: many; j_gene: TRBJ2-1; d_gene: TRBD2; v_gene: TRBV5-1; CDR3aa: CASRLAGPEQFF; CDR3nt: TGCGCCAGCAGATTAGCGGGGCCTGAGCAGTTCTTC
abundance: many; j_gene: TRBJ2-2; d_gene: TRBD1; v_gene: TRBV7-2; CDR3aa: CASSRDRPNTGELFF; CDR3nt: TGTGCCAGCAGCCGGGACAGGCCGAACACCGGGGAGCTGTTTTTT
abundance: many; j_gene: TRBJ1-2; d_gene: -; v_gene: TRBV5-5; CDR3aa: CASSLAPGSPHGYTF; CDR3nt: TGTGCCAGCAGCTTGGCCCCAGGGTCCCCCCATGGCTACACCTTC
abundance: -; j_gene: TRBJ2-3; d_gene: TRBD2; v_gene: TRBV12-3/TRBV12-4; CDR3aa: CACSLPPRTSAPGTDTQYF; CDR3nt: TGTGCCTGCAGTTTACCCCCACGCACTAGCGCCCCGGGCACAGATACGCAGTATTTT
abundance: many; j_gene: TRBJ2-3; d_gene: -; v_gene: TRBV4-3; CDR3aa: CASSQVSLRGMVDTQYF; CDR3nt: TGCGCCAGCAGCCAAGTGTCCCTCCGCGGGATGGTAGATACGCAGTATTTT
abundance: many; j_gene: TRBJ2-3; d_gene: TRBD1; v_gene: TRBV29-1; CDR3aa: CSAGQGFYTDTQYF; CDR3nt: TGCAGCGCCGGACAGGGATTCTACACAGATACGCAGTATTTT
abundance: many; j_gene: TRBJ2-1; d_gene: TRBD1; v_gene: TRBV7-7; CDR3aa: CASSQGAASSYNEQFF; CDR3nt: TGTGCCAGCAGCCAGGGGGCGGCCAGCTCCTACAATGAGCAGTTCTTC
abundance: many; j_gene: TRBJ2-1; d_gene: -; v_gene: TRBV20-1; CDR3aa: CSPGLINNEQFF; CDR3nt: TGCAGCCCGGGCCTTATTAACAATGAGCAGTTCTTC
abundance: many; j_gene: TRBJ2-4; d_gene: -; v_gene: TRBV5-1; CDR3aa: CASSLTGAKNIQYF; CDR3nt: TGCGCCAGCAGCTTGACGGGAGCCAAAAACATTCAGTACTTC
abundance: many; j_gene: TRBJ2-7; d_gene: -; v_gene: TRBV12-3/TRBV12-4; CDR3aa: CASSFSSPGKAEQYF; CDR3nt: TGTGCCAGCAGTTTCTCGTCCCCGGGTAAGGCGGAGCAGTACTTC
abundance: many; j_gene: TRBJ2-5; d_gene: -; v_gene: TRBV20-1; CDR3aa: CSARKETQYF; CDR3nt: TGCAGTGCTAGAAAAGAGACCCAGTACTTC
abundance: many; j_gene: TRBJ1-5; d_gene: -; v_gene: TRBV28; CDR3aa: CASSLLDRRNQPQHF; CDR3nt: TGTGCCAGCAGTTTATTGGACAGAAGGAATCAGCCCCAGCATTTT
abundance: many; j_gene: TRBJ2-5; d_gene: TRBD2; v_gene: TRBV20-1; CDR3aa: CSAKKGLAGLQETQYF; CDR3nt: TGCAGTGCTAAAAAAGGACTAGCGGGGCTCCAAGAGACCCAGTACTTC
abundance: many; j_gene: TRBJ1-2; d_gene: -; v_gene: TRBV6-1; CDR3aa: CASSPQPNYGYTF; CDR3nt: TGTGCCAGCAGTCCACAGCCAAACTATGGCTACACCTTC
abundance: many; j_gene: TRBJ2-3; d_gene: -; v_gene: TRBV11-2; CDR3aa: CASSPLARGKTFTDTQYF; CDR3nt: TGTGCCAGCAGCCCGTTAGCGCGAGGGAAAACCTTCACAGATACGCAGTATTTT
abundance: many; j_gene: TRBJ2-1; d_gene: -; v_gene: TRBV18; CDR3aa: CASSITNEQFF; CDR3nt: TGTGCCAGCTCCATTACGAATGAGCAGTTCTTC
abundance: many; j_gene: TRBJ2-5; d_gene: TRBD1; v_gene: TRBV7-2; CDR3aa: CASSPRGQEVWETQYF; CDR3nt: TGTGCCAGCAGCCCCCGAGGACAGGAGGTGTGGGAGACCCAGTACTTC
abundance: many; j_gene: TRBJ2-3; d_gene: TRBD2; v_gene: TRBV9; CDR3aa: CASSSTSATDTQYF; CDR3nt: TGTGCCAGCAGTAGTACTAGCGCTACAGATACGCAGTATTTT
abundance: many; j_gene: TRBJ2-3; d_gene: -; v_gene: TRBV24-1; CDR3aa: CATSGSGITDTQYF; CDR3nt: TGTGCCACCAGTGGGTCCGGGATCACAGATACGCAGTATTTT
abundance: many; j_gene: TRBJ2-1; d_gene: TRBD2; v_gene: TRBV9; CDR3aa: CASSVVGLAGWNEQFF; CDR3nt: TGTGCCAGCAGCGTAGTTGGACTAGCGGGATGGAATGAGCAGTTCTTC
abundance: many; j_gene: TRBJ1-5; d_gene: -; v_gene: TRBV20-1; CDR3aa: CSASRRFGSNQPQHF; CDR3nt: TGCAGTGCCAGTAGAAGATTTGGGAGCAATCAGCCCCAGCATTTT
abundance: many; j_gene: TRBJ2-7; d_gene: -; v_gene: TRBV20-1; CDR3aa: CSASKGEGPYEQYF; CDR3nt: TGCAGTGCTAGTAAGGGGGAGGGCCCGTACGAGCAGTACTTC
abundance: many; j_gene: TRBJ2-3; d_gene: -; v_gene: TRBV12-3/TRBV12-4; CDR3aa: CASSSPRAKSRDTQYF; CDR3nt: TGTGCCAGCAGTTCCCCCCGGGCTAAGTCACGAGATACGCAGTATTTT
abundance: many; j_gene: TRBJ2-1; d_gene: -; v_gene: TRBV3-1; CDR3aa: CASSHYGGPTYNEQFF; CDR3nt: TGTGCCAGCAGCCATTATGGGGGGCCGACCTACAATGAGCAGTTCTTC
abundance: many; j_gene: TRBJ1-6; d_gene: -; v_gene: TRBV20-1; CDR3aa: CSAMVPGATGYNSPLHF; CDR3nt: TGCAGTGCTATGGTGCCCGGGGCGACTGGATATAATTCACCCCTCCACTTT
abundance: many; j_gene: TRBJ2-2; d_gene: TRBD2; v_gene: TRBV20-1; CDR3aa: CSARIGRGVTGELFF; CDR3nt: TGCAGTGCTAGAATAGGTCGGGGGGTGACCGGGGAGCTGTTTTTT
abundance: many; j_gene: TRBJ2-2; d_gene: TRBD2; v_gene: TRBV11-2; CDR3aa: CASSPHVRIAGERSGELFF; CDR3nt: TGTGCCAGCAGCCCACATGTGAGGATAGCGGGAGAACGGTCCGGGGAGCTGTTTTTT
abundance: many; j_gene: TRBJ2-1; d_gene: TRBD2; v_gene: TRBV27; CDR3aa: CASSVIAGGSYNEQFF; CDR3nt: TGTGCCAGCAGCGTGATAGCGGGAGGCTCCTACAATGAGCAGTTCTTC
abundance: many; j_gene: TRBJ2-7; d_gene: -; v_gene: TRBV6-5; CDR3aa: CASSYRRSGDSQGEQYF; CDR3nt: TGTGCCAGCAGTTACCGCCGCTCGGGGGACAGTCAAGGCGAGCAGTACTTC
abundance: many; j_gene: TRBJ1-5; d_gene: -; v_gene: TRBV25-1; CDR3aa: CATGTEYSNQPQHF; CDR3nt: TGTGCCACCGGGACCGAATATAGCAATCAGCCCCAGCATTTT
abundance: many; j_gene: TRBJ2-2; d_gene: TRBD1; v_gene: TRBV5-1; CDR3aa: CASFEGTGPTGELFF; CDR3nt: TGCGCCAGCTTTGAGGGGACAGGGCCTACCGGGGAGCTGTTTTTT
abundance: many; j_gene: TRBJ1-6; d_gene: TRBD1; v_gene: TRBV20-1; CDR3aa: CSARDSGGNSPLHF; CDR3nt: TGCAGTGCTAGAGATTCAGGGGGTAATTCACCCCTCCACTTT
abundance: many; j_gene: TRBJ2-6; d_gene: -; v_gene: TRBV9; CDR3aa: CASSFTGSGANVLTF; CDR3nt: TGTGCCAGCAGCTTCACAGGGTCTGGGGCCAACGTCCTGACTTTC
abundance: many; j_gene: TRBJ2-5; d_gene: -; v_gene: TRBV25-1; CDR3aa: CASLSIGGTQYF; CDR3nt: TGTGCCAGCCTGTCAATCGGCGGGACCCAGTACTTC